A single sample gave rise to the 8 T cell receptor beta chains below, sequenced in a study of human T cells and chemical hapten exposure. One entry per CDR3 protein results from TCRdb running MiXCR on the 5' RACE reads. The repertoire holds fewer than 150,000 distinct CDR3 sequences, with approximately 20% as singletons. Blood, whole and unfractionated, served as the source for total RNA extraction. The receptors were gathered from a human donor in good health.

This clonotype has a handful of counts. The genes are TRBV30 and TRBJ2-7; 7 nucleotides match TRBD1. CDR1 and CDR2 (germline): GTSNPN, SVGIG (reference sequence). V dropped 4 bases and J dropped 2; count of bases not matched to a gene: 2. The length of the CDR3 is 12 residues. The CDR3 region has the DNA TGTGCCTGGACCACAGGGGCCTACGAGCAGTACTTC. It codes for CAWTTGAYEQYF.

A few counts support this clonotype. The chain joins TRBV6-6 to TRBJ2-7; D is possibly TRBD2 (5 bases). The CDR3 consists of 15 residues. Germline values: CDR1 MNHNY, CDR2 SVGAGI (reference sequence). The V end lost 6 bases, the J end lost 1 base, and 16 bases lay between the germline ends. This CDR3 is CASRQAGSLSYEQYF. CDR3 sequence (DNA): TGTGCCAGCAGGCAGGCGGGCTCCTTGTCCTACGAGCAGTACTTC.

This chain links TRBV7-8 with TRBJ2-3; 11 bases fit TRBD2. Trimming took 4 bases from V and 11 from J; bases not matched to a gene: 11. The CDR3 consists of 15 residues. Germline V gene lookup returns CDR1 SGHVS and CDR2 FQNEAQ. The CDR3 loop is CASSSPLAGGMEQYF. The CDR3 coding sequence is TGTGCCAGCAGCTCCCCCCTAGCGGGAGGAATGGAGCAGTATTTT.

This clonotype showed up just a few times. The V and J genes are TRBV28 and TRBJ1-2; no reliable D call. Trimming removed 4 bases at V and 4 bases at J, with 10 bases between. CDR1 and CDR2 (germline): MDHEN, SYDVKM. This CDR3 is 13 amino acids long. DNA of the CDR3: TGTGCCAGCAGTTCCCGGATTTTCTATGGCTACACCTTC. It yields the protein CASSSRIFYGYTF.

In DNA, the CDR3 is TGCGCCAGCAGCCCCTACCGGGGTAGTACAGATACGCAGTATTTT. This gives the protein CASSPYRGSTDTQYF. The rearrangement joins TRBV5-1 to TRBJ2-3, with TRBD2 as a possible D gene (5 bases). The V and J ends lost 4 bases and 3 bases respectively, with 15 bases between them. This CDR3 has 15 amino acids. CDR1 SGHRS and CDR2 YFSETQ come from the germline V gene.

The V call is TRBV6-1, the J call TRBJ2-3; D not resolved. The CDR3 runs 16 residues. Trimming took 2 bases from V and 8 from J, leaving 20 bases between them. CDR1 and CDR2 from the germline V gene are MNHNS and SASEGT. The CDR3 sequence: CASSEIKGVETITQYF. The CDR3 DNA reads TGTGCCAGCAGTGAAATCAAGGGCGTAGAAACAATTACGCAGTATTTT.

This clonotype was recorded a few times. The chain couples TRBV2 to TRBJ2-6; D is undetermined. V was shortened by 3 bases and J by 9 bases, with 12 bases between the two germline ends. The germline V gene has CDR1 SNHLY and CDR2 FYNNEI. CDR3 length: 14 residues. CDR3 sequence: CASSEALEGNVLTF. The CDR3 bases are TGTGCCAGCAGTGAGGCCCTCGAAGGCAACGTCCTGACTTTC.

This clonotype appeared many times. The CDR3 is CSVALGGSTDTQYF. For the CDR3, the DNA is TGCAGCGTTGCTCTCGGCGGGAGCACAGATACGCAGTATTTT. This chain connects TRBV29-1 to TRBJ2-3, with D possibly TRBD2 on 5 matching bases. This CDR3 is built from 14 residues. Germline-derived CDR1 and CDR2 are SQVTM and ANQGSEA. The V and J ends lost 4 bases and 0 bases respectively, with 11 bases between them.